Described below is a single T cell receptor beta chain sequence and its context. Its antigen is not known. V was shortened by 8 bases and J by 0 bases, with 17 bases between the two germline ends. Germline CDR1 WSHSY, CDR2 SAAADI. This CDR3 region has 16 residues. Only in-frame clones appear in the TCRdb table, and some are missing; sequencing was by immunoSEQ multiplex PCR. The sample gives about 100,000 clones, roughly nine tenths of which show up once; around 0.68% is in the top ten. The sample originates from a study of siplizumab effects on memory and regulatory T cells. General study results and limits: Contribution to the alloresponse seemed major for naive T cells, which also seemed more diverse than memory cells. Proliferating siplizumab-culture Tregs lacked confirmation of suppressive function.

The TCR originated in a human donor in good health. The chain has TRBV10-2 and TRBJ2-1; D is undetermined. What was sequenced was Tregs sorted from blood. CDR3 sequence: CASVLGSPYSYNEQFF. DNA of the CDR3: TGCGCCAGCGTTTTAGGCAGTCCCTACTCCTACAATGAGCAGTTCTTC.